A single sample is the source of the 9 T cell receptor beta chains below, sequenced in a study of cytomegalovirus exposure and HLA in healthy donors. 13 Jbeta primers and 60 Vbeta primers were used for the PCR. The method was immunoSEQ multiplex PCR; TCRdb's version includes in-frame clones alone and lacks a portion of them. In the table there are 170,000 or so clones, around 80% of which are singletons. The sequenced sample consisted of PBMCs. The source of these receptors is a woman aged 60-75 years in good health and CMV-seropositive.

The chain combines TRBV10-3 with TRBJ2-5; a possible D gene is TRBD2 (7 bases). TRBJ2-7 matches the DNA end more closely, so the J call is doubtful. The germline CDR1 and CDR2 sequences are ENHRY and SYGVKD. The length of the CDR3 is 15 residues. DNA of the CDR3: TGTGCCATCCGACCTGCCATGGGGGGGGCTTACGAGCAGTACTTC. Translated, it gives CAIRPAMGGAYEQYF.

In its sample, this clone was seen a few times. V and J are TRBV4-2 and TRBJ2-3; TRBD2 agrees at 8 bases. CDR1 LGHNA and CDR2 YNFKEQ come from the germline V gene. This CDR3 region has 18 residues. Losses at the gene ends were 1 base for V and 2 bases for J; bases not matched to a gene: 11. CDR3 nucleotides: TGTGCCAGCAGCCAAGCTCCCCTCAGCGGGGGCAACACAGATACGCAGTATTTT. It encodes CASSQAPLSGGNTDTQYF.

The V gene is TRBV4-3, the J gene TRBJ2-2, with a tentative D call TRBD2 (6 bases). The germline V and J ends were trimmed by 4 bases and 4 bases, with 16 bases remaining between them. The CDR3 covers 16 residues. CDR1 LGHNA and CDR2 YSLEER come from the germline V gene. CDR3 in amino acids: CASSLASRGSTGELFF. The DNA of the CDR3 is TGCGCCAGCAGCCTCGCTAGCCGGGGGAGCACCGGGGAGCTGTTTTTT.

In its sample, this clone was seen a few times. The chain employs TRBV5-1 and TRBJ1-1; D might be TRBD1 (5 bases). CDR1 and CDR2 from the germline V gene are SGHRS and YFSETQ. V gave up 4 bases and J gave up 1 base, with 14 bases separating them. This CDR3 region has 15 residues. DNA of the CDR3: TGCGCCAGCAGCCAGCACGCTGACAGGAACACTGAAGCTTTCTTT. Its protein is CASSQHADRNTEAFF.

The chain has TRBV14 and TRBJ2-5, with 7 bases matching TRBD2. The CDR3 sequence is 15 residues long. Looked up from germline, CDR1 is SGHDN and CDR2 is FVKESK. Trimming removed 3 bases from V and 4 bases from J; junction bases left unmatched: 8. Written as DNA, the CDR3 is TGTGCCAGCAGCCAGTTGGCGGGAGTGGTAGAGACCCAGTACTTC. Protein sequence: CASSQLAGVVETQYF.

This clone was seen more than once but under ten times. The chain has TRBV28 and TRBJ2-7, with 9 bases aligning to TRBD1. Trimming cost V 7 bases and J 2 bases; bases outside gene matches: 6. Germline V gene lookup returns CDR1 MDHEN and CDR2 SYDVKM. The CDR3 runs to 14 residues. CDR3 sequence reads: CASTSGTGTYEQYF. The DNA of the CDR3 is TGTGCCAGCACCTCCGGGACAGGGACCTACGAGCAGTACTTC.

Turning to this clone: Likely a read error: the CDR3 ends without its conserved phenylalanine or tryptophan. This chain connects TRBV6-1 to TRBJ1-6, with TRBD1 matching over 10 bases. Per germline, CDR1 MNHNS and CDR2 SASEGT. The CDR3 is made up of 15 amino acids. The V gene end was trimmed by 5 bases and the J gene end by 7 bases; junction bases not matched to a gene: 5. CDR3 DNA sequence: TGTGCCAGCAGTTCCCCGGGACAGGGGAATTCACCCCTCCACATT. The encoded protein is CASSSPGQGNSPLHI.

Remarks on this clone: A read error may account for a junction end that differs from germline. The chain links TRBV5-4 to TRBJ2-1; 9 bases align to TRBD1. From germline, CDR1 is SGHNT and CDR2 YYREEE (reference sequence). This CDR3 has 14 residues. This CDR3 reads CASTLPGQGNEQFF. In nucleotides, the CDR3 is TGTGCCAGCACCTTGCCGGGACAGGGAAATGAGCAGTTCTTC. Based on the CDR3 plus reference TRBV5-4 and TRBJ2-1, the full variable domain is ETGVTQSPTHLIKTRGQQVTLRCSSQSGHNTVSWYQQALGQGPQFIFQYYREEENGRGNFPPRFSGLQFPNYSSELNVNALELDDSALYLCASTLPGQGNEQFFGPGTRLTVL.

This chain joins TRBV7-2 and TRBJ2-1, with a possible D match to TRBD2 (6 bases). The CDR3 length is 14 residues. V was clipped by 2 bases and J by 7 bases, with 12 bases between them. CDR1 SGHTA and CDR2 FQGNSA come from the germline V gene. CDR3 sequence (DNA): TGTGCCAGCAGCTTAACGGGAGTTATAAATGAGCAGTTCTTC. Its protein is CASSLTGVINEQFF.